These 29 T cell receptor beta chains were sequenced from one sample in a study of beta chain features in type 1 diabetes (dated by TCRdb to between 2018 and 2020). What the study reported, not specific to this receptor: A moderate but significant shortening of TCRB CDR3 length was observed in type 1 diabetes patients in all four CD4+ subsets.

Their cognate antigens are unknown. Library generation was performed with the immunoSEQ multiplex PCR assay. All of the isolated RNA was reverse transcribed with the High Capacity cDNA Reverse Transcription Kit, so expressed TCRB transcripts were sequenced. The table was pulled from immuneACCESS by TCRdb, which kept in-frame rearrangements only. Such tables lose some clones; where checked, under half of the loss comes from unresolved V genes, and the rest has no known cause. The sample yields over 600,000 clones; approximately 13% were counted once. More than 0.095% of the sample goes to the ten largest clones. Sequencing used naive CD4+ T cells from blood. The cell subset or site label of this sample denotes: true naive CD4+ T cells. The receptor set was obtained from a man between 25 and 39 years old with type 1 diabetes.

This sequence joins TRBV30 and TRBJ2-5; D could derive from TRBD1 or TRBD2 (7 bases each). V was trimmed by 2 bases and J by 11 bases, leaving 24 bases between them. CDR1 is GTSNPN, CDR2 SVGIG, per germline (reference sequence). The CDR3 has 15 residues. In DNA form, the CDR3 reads TGTGCCTGGAGTCGCCCGGGACAGCCTTCGCGGGAGCAGTACTTC. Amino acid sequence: CAWSRPGQPSREQYF. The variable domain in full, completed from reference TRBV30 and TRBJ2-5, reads SQTIHQWPATLVQPVGSPLSLECTVEGTSNPNLYWYRQAAGRGLQLLFYSVGIGQISSEVPQNLSASRPQDRQFILSSKKLLLSDSGFYLCAWSRPGQPSREQYFGPGTRLLVL.

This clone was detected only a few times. CDR3: CASSFPGPGELFF. As DNA, the CDR3 is TGTGCCAGCAGCTTCCCTGGCCCCGGGGAGCTGTTTTTT. This chain links TRBV11-1 with TRBJ2-2; D not resolved. V shed 3 bases and J shed 6 bases, with 8 bases lying between them. The germline CDR1 and CDR2 sequences are SGHAT and FQDESV (reference sequence). The CDR3 covers 13 residues.

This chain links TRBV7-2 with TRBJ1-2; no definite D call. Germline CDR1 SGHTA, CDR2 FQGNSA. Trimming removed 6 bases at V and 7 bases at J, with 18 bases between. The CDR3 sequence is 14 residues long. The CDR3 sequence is CASREIVGPSGYTF. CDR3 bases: TGTGCCAGCAGGGAAATCGTCGGACCCAGTGGCTACACCTTC.

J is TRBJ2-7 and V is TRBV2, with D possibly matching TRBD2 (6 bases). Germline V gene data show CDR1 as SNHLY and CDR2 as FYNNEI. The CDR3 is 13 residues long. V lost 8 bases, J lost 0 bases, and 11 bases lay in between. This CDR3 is CASERDFSYEQYF. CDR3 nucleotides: TGTGCCAGCGAACGGGACTTCTCCTACGAGCAGTACTTC.

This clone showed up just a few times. CDR3 protein: CASSGASGNTGELFF. The CDR3 bases are TGTGCCAGTAGTGGAGCTAGCGGTAACACCGGGGAGCTGTTTTTT. This sequence joins TRBV19 and TRBJ2-2, with TRBD2 matching 7 bases. Germline V gene lookup returns CDR1 LNHDA and CDR2 SQIVND (reference sequence). The junction had 5 bases not matched to a gene; V was cut back by 5 bases and J by 2 bases. The CDR3 length is 15 residues.

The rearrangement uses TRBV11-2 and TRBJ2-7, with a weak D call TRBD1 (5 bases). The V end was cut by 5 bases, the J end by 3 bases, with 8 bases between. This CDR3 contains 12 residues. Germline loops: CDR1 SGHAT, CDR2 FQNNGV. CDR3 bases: TGTGCCAGCAGCCCGACAGTCTACGAGCAGTACTTC. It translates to CASSPTVYEQYF.

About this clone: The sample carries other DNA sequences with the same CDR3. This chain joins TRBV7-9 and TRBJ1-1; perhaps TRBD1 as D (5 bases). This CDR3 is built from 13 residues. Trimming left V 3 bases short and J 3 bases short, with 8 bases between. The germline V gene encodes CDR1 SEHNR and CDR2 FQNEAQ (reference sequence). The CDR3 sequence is CASSLGGDTEAFF. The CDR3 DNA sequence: TGTGCCAGCAGCTTGGGAGGGGACACTGAAGCTTTCTTT.

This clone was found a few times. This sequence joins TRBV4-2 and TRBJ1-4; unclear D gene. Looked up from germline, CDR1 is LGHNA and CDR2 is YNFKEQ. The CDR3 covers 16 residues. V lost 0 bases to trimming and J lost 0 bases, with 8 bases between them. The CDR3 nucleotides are TGTGCCAGCAGCCAAGATGGGAGTGCAACTAATGAAAAACTGTTTTTT. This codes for CASSQDGSATNEKLFF.

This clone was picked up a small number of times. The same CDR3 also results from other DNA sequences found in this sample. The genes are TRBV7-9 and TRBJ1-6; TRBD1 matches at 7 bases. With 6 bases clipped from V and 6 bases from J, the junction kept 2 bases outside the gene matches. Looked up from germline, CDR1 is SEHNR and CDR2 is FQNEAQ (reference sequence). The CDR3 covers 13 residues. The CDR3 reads CASRGQTNSPLHF. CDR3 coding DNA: TGTGCCAGCAGGGGACAGACTAATTCACCCCTCCACTTT.

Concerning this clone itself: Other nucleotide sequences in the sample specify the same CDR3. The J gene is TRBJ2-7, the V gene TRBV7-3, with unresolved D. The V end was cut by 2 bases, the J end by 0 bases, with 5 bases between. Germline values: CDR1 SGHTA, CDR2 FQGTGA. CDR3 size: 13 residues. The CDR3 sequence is CASSLGHSYEQYF. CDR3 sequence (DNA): TGTGCCAGCAGCTTAGGCCACTCCTACGAGCAGTACTTC.

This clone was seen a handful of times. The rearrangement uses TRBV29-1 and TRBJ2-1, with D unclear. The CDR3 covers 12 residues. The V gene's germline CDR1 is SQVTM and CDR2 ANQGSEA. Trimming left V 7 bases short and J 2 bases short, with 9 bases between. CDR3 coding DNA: TGCAGCGGGGCACAGACCTACAATGAGCAGTTCTTC. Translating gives CSGAQTYNEQFF.

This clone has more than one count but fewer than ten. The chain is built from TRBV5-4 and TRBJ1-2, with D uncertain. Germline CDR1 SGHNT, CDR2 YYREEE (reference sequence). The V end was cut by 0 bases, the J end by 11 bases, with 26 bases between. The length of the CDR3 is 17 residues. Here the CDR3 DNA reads TGTGCCAGCAGCTTGGATCGTTTTCCTAGGGAGGGCTTCGGATACACCTTC. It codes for CASSLDRFPREGFGYTF. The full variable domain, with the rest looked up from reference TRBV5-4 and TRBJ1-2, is ETGVTQSPTHLIKTRGQQVTLRCSSQSGHNTVSWYQQALGQGPQFIFQYYREEENGRGNFPPRFSGLQFPNYSSELNVNALELDDSALYLCASSLDRFPREGFGYTFGSGTRLTVV.

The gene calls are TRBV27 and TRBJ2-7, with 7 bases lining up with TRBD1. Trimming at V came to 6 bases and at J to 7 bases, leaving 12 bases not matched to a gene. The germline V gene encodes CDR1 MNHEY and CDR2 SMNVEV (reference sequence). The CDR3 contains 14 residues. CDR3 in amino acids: CASREPGQKGEQYF. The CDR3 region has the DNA TGTGCCAGCAGGGAACCGGGACAGAAAGGAGAGCAGTACTTC.

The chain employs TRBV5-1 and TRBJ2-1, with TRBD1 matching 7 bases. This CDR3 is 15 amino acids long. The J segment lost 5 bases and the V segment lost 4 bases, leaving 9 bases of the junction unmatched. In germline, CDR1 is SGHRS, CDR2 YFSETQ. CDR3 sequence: CASSPSPGQNNEQFF. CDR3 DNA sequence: TGCGCCAGCAGCCCCTCCCCGGGACAGAACAATGAGCAGTTCTTC.

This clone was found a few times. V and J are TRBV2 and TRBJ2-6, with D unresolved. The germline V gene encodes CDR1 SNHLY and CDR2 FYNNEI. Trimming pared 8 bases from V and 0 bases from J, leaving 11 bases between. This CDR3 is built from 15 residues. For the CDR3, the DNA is TGTGCCAGCGGCGACGGAACCTCTGGGGCCAACGTCCTGACTTTC. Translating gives CASGDGTSGANVLTF.

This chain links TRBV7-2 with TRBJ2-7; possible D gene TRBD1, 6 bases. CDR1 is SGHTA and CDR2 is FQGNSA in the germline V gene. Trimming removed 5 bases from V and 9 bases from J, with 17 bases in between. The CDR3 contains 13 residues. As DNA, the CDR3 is TGTGCCAGCAGCCGGGACACGGATATAGGGCAGTACTTC. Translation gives CASSRDTDIGQYF. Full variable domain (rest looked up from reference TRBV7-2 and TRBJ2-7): GAGVSQSPSNKVTEKGKDVELRCDPISGHTALYWYRQSLGQGLEFLIYFQGNSAPDKSGLPSDRFSAERTGGSVSTLTIQRTQQEDSAVYLCASSRDTDIGQYFGPGTRLTVT.

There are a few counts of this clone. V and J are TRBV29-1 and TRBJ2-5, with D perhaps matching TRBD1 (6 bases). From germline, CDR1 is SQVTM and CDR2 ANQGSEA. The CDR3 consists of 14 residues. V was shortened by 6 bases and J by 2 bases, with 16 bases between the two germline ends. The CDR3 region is CSVPPNRAQETQYF. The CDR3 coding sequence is TGCAGCGTGCCCCCGAACAGGGCTCAAGAGACCCAGTACTTC. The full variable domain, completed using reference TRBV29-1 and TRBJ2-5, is SAVISQKPSRDICQRGTSLTIQCQVDSQVTMMFWYRQQPGQSLTLIATANQGSEATYESGFVIDKFPISRPNLTFSTLTVSNMSPEDSSIYLCSVPPNRAQETQYFGPGTRLLVL.

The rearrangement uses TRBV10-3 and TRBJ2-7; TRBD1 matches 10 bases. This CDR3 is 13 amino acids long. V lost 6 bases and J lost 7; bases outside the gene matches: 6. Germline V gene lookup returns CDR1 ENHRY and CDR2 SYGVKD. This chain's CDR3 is CAISSGQGREQYF. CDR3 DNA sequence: TGTGCCATCAGCTCGGGACAGGGGAGAGAGCAGTACTTC.

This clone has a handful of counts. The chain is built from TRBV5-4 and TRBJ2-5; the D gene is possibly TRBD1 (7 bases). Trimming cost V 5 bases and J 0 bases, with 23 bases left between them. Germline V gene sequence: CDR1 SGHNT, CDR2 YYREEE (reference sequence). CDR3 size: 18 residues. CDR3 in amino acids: CASSSTPGLRGYQETQYF. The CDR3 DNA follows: TGTGCCAGCAGTTCAACCCCGGGACTCAGGGGGTACCAAGAGACCCAGTACTTC.

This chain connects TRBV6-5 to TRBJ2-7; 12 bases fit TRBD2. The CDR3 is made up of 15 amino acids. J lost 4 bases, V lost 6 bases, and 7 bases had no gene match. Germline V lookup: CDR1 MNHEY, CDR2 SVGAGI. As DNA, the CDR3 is TGTGCCAGCAGAGAGACTAGCGGGGGAATTTACGAGCAGTACTTC. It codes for CASRETSGGIYEQYF.

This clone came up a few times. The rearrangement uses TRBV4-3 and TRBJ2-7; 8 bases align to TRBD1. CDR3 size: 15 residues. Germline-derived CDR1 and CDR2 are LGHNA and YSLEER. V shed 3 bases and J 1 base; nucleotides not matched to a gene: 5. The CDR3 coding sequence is TGCGCCAGCAGCCAGGGGACAGGAGCTTCCTACGAGCAGTACTTC. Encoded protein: CASSQGTGASYEQYF.

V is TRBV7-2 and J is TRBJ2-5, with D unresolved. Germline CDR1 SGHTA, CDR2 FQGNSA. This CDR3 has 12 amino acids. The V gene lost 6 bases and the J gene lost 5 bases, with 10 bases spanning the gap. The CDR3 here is CASRRKDETQYF. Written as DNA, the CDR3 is TGTGCCAGCAGGCGAAAGGACGAGACCCAGTACTTC. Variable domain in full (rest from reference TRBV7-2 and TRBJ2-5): GAGVSQSPSNKVTEKGKDVELRCDPISGHTALYWYRQSLGQGLEFLIYFQGNSAPDKSGLPSDRFSAERTGGSVSTLTIQRTQQEDSAVYLCASRRKDETQYFGPGTRLLVL.

The CDR3 here is CASRNRMRGTDTQYF. In DNA, the CDR3 is TGTGCCAGCAGAAACCGGATGAGGGGCACAGATACGCAGTATTTT. The rearrangement joins TRBV2 to TRBJ2-3, with D possibly TRBD2 on 5 matching bases. There are 15 residues in the CDR3. Germline values: CDR1 SNHLY, CDR2 FYNNEI. Trimming stripped 6 bases from V and 1 base from J, with 14 bases between.

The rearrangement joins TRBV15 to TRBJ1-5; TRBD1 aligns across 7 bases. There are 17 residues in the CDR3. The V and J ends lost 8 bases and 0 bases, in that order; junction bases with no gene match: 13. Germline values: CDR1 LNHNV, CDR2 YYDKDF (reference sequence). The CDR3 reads CATAGGALRNSNQPQHF. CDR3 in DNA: TGTGCCACCGCAGGGGGGGCCCTTAGGAATAGCAATCAGCCCCAGCATTTT. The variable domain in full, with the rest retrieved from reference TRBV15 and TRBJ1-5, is DAMVIQNPRYQVTQFGKPVTLSCSQTLNHNVMYWYQQKSSQAPKLLFHYYDKDFNNEADTPDNFQSRRPNTSFCFLDIRSPGLGDTAMYLCATAGGALRNSNQPQHFGDGTRLSIL.

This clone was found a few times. CDR3 protein: CASSQDEGTPYGYTF. The CDR3 DNA sequence: TGTGCCAGCAGCCAAGATGAGGGTACTCCCTATGGCTACACCTTC. V is TRBV4-2 and J is TRBJ1-2; unclear D gene. CDR3 length equals 15 residues. V was pared by 0 bases and J by 4 bases, with 12 bases between. Germline CDR1 LGHNA, CDR2 YNFKEQ.

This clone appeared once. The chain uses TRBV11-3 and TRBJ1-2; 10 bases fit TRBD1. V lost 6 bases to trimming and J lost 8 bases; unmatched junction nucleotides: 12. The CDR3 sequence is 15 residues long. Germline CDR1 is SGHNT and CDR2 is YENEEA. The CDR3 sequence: CASSINPTGGGGYTF. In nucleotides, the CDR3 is TGTGCCAGCAGTATAAACCCGACAGGGGGCGGCGGCTACACCTTC.

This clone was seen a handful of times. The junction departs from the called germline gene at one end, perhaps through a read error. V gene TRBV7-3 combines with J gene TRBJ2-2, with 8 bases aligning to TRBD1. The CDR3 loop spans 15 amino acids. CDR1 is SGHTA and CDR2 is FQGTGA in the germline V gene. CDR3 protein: CASSSRTGNAGELFF. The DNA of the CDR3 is TGTGCCAGCAGCTCCAGGACAGGGAACGCCGGGGAGCTGTTTTTT. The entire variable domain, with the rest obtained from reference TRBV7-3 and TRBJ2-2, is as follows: GAGVSQTPSNKVTEKGKYVELRCDPISGHTALYWYRQSLGQGPEFLIYFQGTGAADDSGLPNDRFFAVRPEGSVSTLKIQRTERGDSAVYLCASSSRTGNAGELFFGEGSRLTVL.

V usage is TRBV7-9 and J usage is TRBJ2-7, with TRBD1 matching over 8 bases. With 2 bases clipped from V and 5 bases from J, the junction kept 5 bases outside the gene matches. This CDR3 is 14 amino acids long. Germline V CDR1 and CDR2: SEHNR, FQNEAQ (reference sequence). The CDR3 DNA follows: TGTGCCAGCAGCTTACAGGGGGCAATCAACGAGCAGTACTTC. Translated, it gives CASSLQGAINEQYF.

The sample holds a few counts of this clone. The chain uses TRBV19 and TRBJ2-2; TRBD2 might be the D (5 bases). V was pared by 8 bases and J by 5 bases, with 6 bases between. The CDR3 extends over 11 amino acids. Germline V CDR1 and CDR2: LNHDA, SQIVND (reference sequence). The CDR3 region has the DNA TGTGCCAGTCGGAGGACCGGGGAGCTGTTTTTT. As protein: CASRRTGELFF. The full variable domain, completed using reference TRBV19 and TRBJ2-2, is DGGITQSPKYLFRKEGQNVTLSCEQNLNHDAMYWYRQDPGQGLRLIYYSQIVNDFQKGDIAEGYSVSREKKESFPLTVTSAQKNPTAFYLCASRRTGELFFGEGSRLTVL.